These 3 T cell receptor beta chains came from one sample sequenced in a study of tumor-infiltrating lymphocytes in oesophageal squamous cell carcinoma. TCRdb reprocessed the reads with MiXCR, giving one entry per CDR3 protein. The sample records more than 10,000 distinct CDR3 sequences, about three fifths being singletons. The source material was blood. These receptors all come from a female donor with esophageal squamous cell carcinoma.

This clonotype appeared a few times. The V call is TRBV28, the J call TRBJ1-5, with D tentatively TRBD1 (6 bases). Trimming removed 3 bases at V and 4 bases at J, with 10 bases between. There are 14 residues in the CDR3. Germline CDR1 and CDR2: MDHEN and SYDVKM. The CDR3 nucleotides read TGTGCCAGCAGTTTCATTAGGGGGAATCAGCCCCAGCATTTT. Translated, it gives CASSFIRGNQPQHF.

V and J are TRBV7-2 and TRBJ2-7, with D tentatively TRBD1 (5 bases). This CDR3 region has 14 residues. Germline CDR1 reads SGHTA; CDR2 reads FQGNSA. V lost 4 bases and J lost 1, with 11 bases in between. This CDR3 reads CASSSKAGSYEQYF. The CDR3 bases are TGTGCCAGCAGCTCGAAGGCAGGGTCCTACGAGCAGTACTTC. The variable domain in full, with the rest retrieved from reference TRBV7-2 and TRBJ2-7, is GAGVSQSPSNKVTEKGKDVELRCDPISGHTALYWYRQSLGQGLEFLIYFQGNSAPDKSGLPSDRFSAERTGGSVSTLTIQRTQQEDSAVYLCASSSKAGSYEQYFGPGTRLTVT.

The chain combines TRBV11-2 with TRBJ2-1; 8 nucleotides agree with TRBD1. The J call is doubtful: the DNA matches TRBJ2-5 better. CDR1 and CDR2 (germline): SGHAT, FQNNGV. The length of the CDR3 is 15 residues. CDR3 sequence: CASSLGQGAQETQYF. Written as DNA, the CDR3 is TGTGCCAGCAGCTTAGGGCAGGGGGCCCAAGAGACCCAGTACTTC.